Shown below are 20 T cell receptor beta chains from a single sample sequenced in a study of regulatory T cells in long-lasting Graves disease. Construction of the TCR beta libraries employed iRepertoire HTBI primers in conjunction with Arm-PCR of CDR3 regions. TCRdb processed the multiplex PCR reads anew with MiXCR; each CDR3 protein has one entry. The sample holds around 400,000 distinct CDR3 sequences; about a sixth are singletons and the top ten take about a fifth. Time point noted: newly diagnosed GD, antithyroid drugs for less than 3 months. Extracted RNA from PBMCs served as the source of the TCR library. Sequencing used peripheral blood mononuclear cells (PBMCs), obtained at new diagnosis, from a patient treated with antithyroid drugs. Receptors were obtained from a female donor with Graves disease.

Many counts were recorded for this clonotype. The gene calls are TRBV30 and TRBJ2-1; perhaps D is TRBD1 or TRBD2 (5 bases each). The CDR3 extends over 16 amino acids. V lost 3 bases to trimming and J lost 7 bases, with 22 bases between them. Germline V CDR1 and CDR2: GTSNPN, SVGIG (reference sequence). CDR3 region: CAWRRNGGVIWNEQFF. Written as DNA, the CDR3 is TGTGCCTGGAGGAGAAATGGGGGAGTGATATGGAATGAGCAGTTCTTC.

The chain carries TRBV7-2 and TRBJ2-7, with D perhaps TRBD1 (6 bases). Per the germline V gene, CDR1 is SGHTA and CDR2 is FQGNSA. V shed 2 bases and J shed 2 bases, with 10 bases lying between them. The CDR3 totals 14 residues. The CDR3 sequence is CASSLQGTPYEQYF. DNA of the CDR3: TGTGCCAGCAGCTTACAGGGGACCCCCTACGAGCAGTACTTC.

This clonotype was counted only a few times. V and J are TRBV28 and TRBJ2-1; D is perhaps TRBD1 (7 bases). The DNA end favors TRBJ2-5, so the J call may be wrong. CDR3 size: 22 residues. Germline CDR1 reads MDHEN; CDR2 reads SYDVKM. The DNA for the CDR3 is TGTGCCAGCAGTCAACCCCGAGGGGGCGGGATTCGAGAGGAGATGGGTAGTGAGACCCAGTACTTC. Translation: CASSQPRGGGIREEMGSETQYF.

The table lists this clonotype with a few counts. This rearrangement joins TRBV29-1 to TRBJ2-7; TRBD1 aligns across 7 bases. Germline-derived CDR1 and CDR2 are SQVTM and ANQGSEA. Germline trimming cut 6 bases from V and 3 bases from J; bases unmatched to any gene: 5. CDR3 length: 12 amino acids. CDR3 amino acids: CSVLGTDYEQYF. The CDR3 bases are TGCAGCGTCCTTGGGACAGACTACGAGCAGTACTTC.

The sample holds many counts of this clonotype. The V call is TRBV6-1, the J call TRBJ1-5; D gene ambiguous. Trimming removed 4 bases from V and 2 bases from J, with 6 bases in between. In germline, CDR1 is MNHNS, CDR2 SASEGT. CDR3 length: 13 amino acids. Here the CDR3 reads CASSGGRNQPQHF. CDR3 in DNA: TGTGCCAGCAGTGGCGGGCGCAATCAGCCCCAGCATTTT.

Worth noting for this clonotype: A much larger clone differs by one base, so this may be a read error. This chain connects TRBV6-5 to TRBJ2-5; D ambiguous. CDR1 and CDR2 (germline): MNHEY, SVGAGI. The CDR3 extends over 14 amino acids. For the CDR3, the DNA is TGTGCCATCAGTTATTTGTCCCCGCAAGAGACCCAGTACTTC. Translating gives CAISYLSPQETQYF.

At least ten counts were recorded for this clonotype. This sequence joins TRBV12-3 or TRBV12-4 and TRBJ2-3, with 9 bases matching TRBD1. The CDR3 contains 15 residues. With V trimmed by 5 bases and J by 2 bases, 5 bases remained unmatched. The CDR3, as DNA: TGTGCCAGCAGTCCCGGGACAGGGTACACAGATACGCAGTATTTT. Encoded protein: CASSPGTGYTDTQYF.

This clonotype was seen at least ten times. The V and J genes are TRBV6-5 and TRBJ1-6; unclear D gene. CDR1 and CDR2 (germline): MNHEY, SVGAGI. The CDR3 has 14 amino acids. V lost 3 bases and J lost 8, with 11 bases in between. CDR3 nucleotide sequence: TGTGCCAGCAGTTATTTCTCAGAGGATTCACCCCTCCACTTT. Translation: CASSYFSEDSPLHF.

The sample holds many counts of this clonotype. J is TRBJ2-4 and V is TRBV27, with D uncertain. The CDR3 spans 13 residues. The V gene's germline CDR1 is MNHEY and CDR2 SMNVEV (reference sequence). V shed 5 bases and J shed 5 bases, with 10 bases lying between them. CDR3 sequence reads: CASSLSAENIQYF. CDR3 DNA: TGTGCCAGCAGTCTAAGCGCCGAAAACATTCAGTACTTC.

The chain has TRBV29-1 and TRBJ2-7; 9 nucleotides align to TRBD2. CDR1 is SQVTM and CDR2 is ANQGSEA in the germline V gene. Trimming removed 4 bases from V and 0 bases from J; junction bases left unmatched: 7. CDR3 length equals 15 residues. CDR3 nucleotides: TGCAGCGTTGTTGGCGGGAGGGCGAGCTCCTACGAGCAGTACTTC. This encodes CSVVGGRASSYEQYF.

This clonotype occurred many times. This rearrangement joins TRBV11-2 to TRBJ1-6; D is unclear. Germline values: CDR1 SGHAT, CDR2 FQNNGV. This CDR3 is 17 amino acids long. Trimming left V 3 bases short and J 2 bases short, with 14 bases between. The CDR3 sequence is CASSFRPIGAYNSPLHF. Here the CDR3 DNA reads TGTGCCAGCAGCTTTCGACCAATCGGGGCCTATAATTCACCCCTCCACTTT.

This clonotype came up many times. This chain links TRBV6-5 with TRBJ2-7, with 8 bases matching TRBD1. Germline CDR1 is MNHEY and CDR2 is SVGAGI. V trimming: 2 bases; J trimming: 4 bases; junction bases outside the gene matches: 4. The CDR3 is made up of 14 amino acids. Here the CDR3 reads CASSYRTGIYEQYF. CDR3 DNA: TGTGCCAGCAGTTACCGGACAGGGATTTACGAGCAGTACTTC.

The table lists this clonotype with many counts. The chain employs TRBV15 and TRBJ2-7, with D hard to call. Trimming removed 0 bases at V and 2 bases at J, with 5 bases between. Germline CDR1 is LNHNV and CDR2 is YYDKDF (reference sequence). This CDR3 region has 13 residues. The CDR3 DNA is TGTGCCACCAGCAGAGATAGGACCTACGAGCAGTACTTC. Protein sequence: CATSRDRTYEQYF.

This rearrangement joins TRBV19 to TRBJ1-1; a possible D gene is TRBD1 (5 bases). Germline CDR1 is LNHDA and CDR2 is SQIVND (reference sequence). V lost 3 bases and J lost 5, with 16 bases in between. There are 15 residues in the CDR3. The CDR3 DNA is TGTGCCAGTAGTATCGGAGTACGGGGGTGGACTGAAGCTTTCTTT. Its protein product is CASSIGVRGWTEAFF.

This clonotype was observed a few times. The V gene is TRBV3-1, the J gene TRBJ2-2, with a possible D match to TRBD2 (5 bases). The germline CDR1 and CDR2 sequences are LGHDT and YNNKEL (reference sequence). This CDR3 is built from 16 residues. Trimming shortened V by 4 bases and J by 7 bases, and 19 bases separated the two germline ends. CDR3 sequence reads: CASSRDGGLRSGELFF. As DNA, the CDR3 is TGTGCCAGCAGCCGAGATGGCGGACTTAGAAGCGGGGAGCTGTTTTTT.

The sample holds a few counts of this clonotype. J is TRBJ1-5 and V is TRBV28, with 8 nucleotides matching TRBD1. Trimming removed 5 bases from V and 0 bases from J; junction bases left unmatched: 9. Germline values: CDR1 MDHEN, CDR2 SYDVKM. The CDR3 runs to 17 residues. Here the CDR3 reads CASSKTGTGDSNQPQHF. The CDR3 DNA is TGTGCCAGCAGTAAAACCGGGACAGGAGATAGCAATCAGCCCCAGCATTTT.

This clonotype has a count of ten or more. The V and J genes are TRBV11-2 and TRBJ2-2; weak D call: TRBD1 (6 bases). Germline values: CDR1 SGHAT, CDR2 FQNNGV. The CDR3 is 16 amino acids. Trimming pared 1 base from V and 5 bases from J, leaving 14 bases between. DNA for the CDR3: TGTGCCAGCAGCTTAGCCGGCCAGGGGTGGACCGGGGAGCTGTTTTTT. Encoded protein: CASSLAGQGWTGELFF.

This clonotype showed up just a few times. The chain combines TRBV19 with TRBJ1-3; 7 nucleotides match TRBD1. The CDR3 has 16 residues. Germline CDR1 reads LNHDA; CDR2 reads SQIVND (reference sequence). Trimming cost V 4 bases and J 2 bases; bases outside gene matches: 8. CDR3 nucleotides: TGTGCCAGTAGTACGATCCGAAGGGGGCCTGGAAACACCATATATTTT. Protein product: CASSTIRRGPGNTIYF.

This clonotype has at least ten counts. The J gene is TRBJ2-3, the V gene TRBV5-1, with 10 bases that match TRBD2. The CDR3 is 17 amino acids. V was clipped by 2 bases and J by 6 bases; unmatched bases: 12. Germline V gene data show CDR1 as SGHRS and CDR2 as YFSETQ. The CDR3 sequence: CASSLGNPSGSADTQYF. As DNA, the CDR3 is TGCGCCAGCAGCTTAGGGAATCCTAGCGGGAGTGCGGATACGCAGTATTTT.

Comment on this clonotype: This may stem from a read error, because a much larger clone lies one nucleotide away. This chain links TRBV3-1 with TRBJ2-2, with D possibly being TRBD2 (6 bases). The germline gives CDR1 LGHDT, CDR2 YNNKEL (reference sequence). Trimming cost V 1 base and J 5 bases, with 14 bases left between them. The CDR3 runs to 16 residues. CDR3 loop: CASSQGLARATGELFF. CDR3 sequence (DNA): TGTGCCAGCAGCCAAGGCCTAGCGCGAGCAACCGGGGAGCTGTTTTTT.